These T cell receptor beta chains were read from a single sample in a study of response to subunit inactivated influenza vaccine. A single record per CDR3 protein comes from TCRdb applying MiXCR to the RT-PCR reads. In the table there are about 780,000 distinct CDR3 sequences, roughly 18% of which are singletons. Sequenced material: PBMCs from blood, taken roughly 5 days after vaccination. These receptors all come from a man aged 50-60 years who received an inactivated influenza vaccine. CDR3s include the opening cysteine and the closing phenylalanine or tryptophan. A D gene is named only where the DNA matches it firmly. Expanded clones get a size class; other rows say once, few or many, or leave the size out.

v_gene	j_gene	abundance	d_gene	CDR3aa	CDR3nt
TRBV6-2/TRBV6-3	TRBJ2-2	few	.	CASSPGPTGELFF	TGTGCCAGCAGTCCCGGACCGACCGGGGAGCTGTTTTTT
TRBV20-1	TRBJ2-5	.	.	CSASEEGETQYF	TGCAGTGCTAGTGAGGAGGGGGAGACCCAGTACTTC
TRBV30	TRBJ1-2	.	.	CASILTTANYGYTF	TGTGCCTCCATACTTACGACCGCTAACTATGGCTACACCTTC
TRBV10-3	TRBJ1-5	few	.	CAIRAGDSSNQPQHF	TGTGCCATCAGAGCAGGGGATAGCAGCAATCAGCCCCAGCATTTT
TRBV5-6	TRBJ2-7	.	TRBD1	CASSLGTGVGWHF	TGTGCCAGCAGCTTGGGGACAGGCGTGGGTTGGCACTTC
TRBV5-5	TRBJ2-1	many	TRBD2	CASSRGLAGDNEQFF	TGTGCCAGCAGCCGGGGACTAGCGGGAGACAATGAGCAGTTCTTC
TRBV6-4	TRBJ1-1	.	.	CASSAQSGNTEAFF	TGTGCCAGCAGCGCCCAGTCGGGGAACACTGAAGCTTTCTTT
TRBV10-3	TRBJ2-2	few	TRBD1	CAISEPTGMGTGELFF	TGTGCCATCAGTGAGCCGACAGGGATGGGCACCGGGGAGCTGTTTTTT
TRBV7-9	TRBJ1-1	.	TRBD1	CAIATGMNTEAFF	TGTGCCATAGCGACAGGGATGAACACTGAAGCTTTCTTT
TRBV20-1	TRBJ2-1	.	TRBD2	CSAPNPGLASNEQFF	TGCAGTGCGCCAAACCCGGGACTAGCTAGTAATGAGCAGTTCTTC
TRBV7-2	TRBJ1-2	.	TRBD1	CASSSKTVTGANYGYTF	TGTGCCAGCAGCTCGAAGACGGTGACAGGGGCTAACTATGGCTACACCTTC
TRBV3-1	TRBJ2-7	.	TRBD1	CASSQYRGDEQYF	TGTGCCAGCAGCCAGTACAGGGGAGACGAGCAGTACTTC
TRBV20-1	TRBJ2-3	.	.	CSASDRGFSGATDTQYF	TGCAGTGCTAGCGATCGGGGTTTTTCGGGAGCCACAGATACGCAGTATTTT
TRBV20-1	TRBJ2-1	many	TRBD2	CSGRLAGAYNEQFF	TGCAGTGGTCGACTAGCGGGAGCATACAATGAGCAGTTCTTC
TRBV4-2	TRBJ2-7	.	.	CASSQGGHYEQYF	TGTGCCAGCAGCCAAGGAGGACATTACGAGCAGTACTTC
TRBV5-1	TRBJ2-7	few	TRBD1	CASSLGGRGPAYEQYF	TGCGCCAGCAGCCTTGGCGGTAGGGGGCCTGCCTACGAGCAGTACTTC
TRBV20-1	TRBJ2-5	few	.	CSAGGSGYQETQYF	TGCAGTGCTGGGGGGTCGGGTTACCAAGAGACCCAGTACTTC
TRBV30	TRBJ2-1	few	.	CAWSTGSWGDGANEQFF	TGTGCCTGGAGTACAGGGTCTTGGGGGGACGGGGCCAATGAGCAGTTCTTC
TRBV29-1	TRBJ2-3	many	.	CSVAVSLSRDTQYF	TGCAGCGTTGCGGTCTCATTATCACGAGATACGCAGTATTTT
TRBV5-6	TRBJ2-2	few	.	CASRIDPNTGELFF	TGTGCCAGCAGAATCGACCCGAACACCGGGGAGCTGTTTTTT
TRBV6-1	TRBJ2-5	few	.	CASTHLGMGKETQYF	TGTGCCAGCACCCACCTGGGGATGGGGAAAGAGACCCAGTACTTC
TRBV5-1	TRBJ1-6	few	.	CASSSTGRQNSPLHF	TGCGCCAGCAGCAGCACGGGACGGCAGAATTCACCCCTCCACTTT
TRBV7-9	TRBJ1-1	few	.	CASSPHEAFF	TGTGCCAGCAGCCCTCATGAAGCTTTCTTT
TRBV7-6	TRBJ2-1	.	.	CASSLIGQYNEQFF	TGTGCCAGCAGCTTAATTGGCCAATACAATGAGCAGTTCTTC
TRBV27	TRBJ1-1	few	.	CASSQDPRGTEAFF	TGTGCCAGCAGCCAGGACCCCCGGGGCACTGAAGCTTTCTTT
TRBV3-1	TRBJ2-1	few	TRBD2	CASSQGPKREGQEAEQFF	TGTGCCAGCAGCCAAGGTCCAAAGCGGGAGGGCCAGGAGGCTGAGCAGTTCTTC
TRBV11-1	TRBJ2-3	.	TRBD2	CASSLGSGTFTDTQYF	TGTGCCAGCAGCTTGGGTAGCGGGACATTCACAGATACGCAGTATTTT
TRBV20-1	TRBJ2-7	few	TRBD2	CSARDFPAGDSYEQYF	TGCAGTGCTAGAGATTTTCCAGCGGGGGACTCCTACGAGCAGTACTTC
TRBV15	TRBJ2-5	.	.	CATSKALVENQYF	TGTGCCACCAGCAAAGCTTTGGTAGAGAACCAGTACTTC
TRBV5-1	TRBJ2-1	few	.	CASSLGGTPSGQFF	TGCGCCAGCAGCTTGGGTGGGACCCCTAGTGGGCAGTTCTTC
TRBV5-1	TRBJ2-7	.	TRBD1	CASRLGQASYEQYF	TGCGCCAGCAGGTTGGGACAGGCTTCCTACGAGCAGTACTTC
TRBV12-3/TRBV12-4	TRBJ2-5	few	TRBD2	CASTWGGRQETQYF	TGTGCCAGCACCTGGGGGGGTCGGCAAGAGACCCAGTACTTC
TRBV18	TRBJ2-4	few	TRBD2	CASSPPSRTSWYF	TGTGCCAGCTCACCACCAAGTCGGACTAGTTGGTACTTC